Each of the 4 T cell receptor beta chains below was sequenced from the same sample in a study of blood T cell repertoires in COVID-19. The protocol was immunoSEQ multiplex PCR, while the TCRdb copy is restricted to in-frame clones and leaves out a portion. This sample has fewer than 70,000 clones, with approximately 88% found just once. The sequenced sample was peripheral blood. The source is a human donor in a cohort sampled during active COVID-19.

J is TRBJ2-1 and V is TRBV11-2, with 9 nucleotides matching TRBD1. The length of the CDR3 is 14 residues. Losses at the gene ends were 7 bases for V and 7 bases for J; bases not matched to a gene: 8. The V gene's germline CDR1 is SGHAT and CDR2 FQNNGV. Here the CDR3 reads CASTRDRVANEQFF. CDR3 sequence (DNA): TGTGCCAGCACCCGGGACAGGGTGGCGAATGAGCAGTTCTTC.

CDR3 coding DNA: TGCGCCAGCAGCCTTGGGGGGGGTAGCGGGAGTGGAGATACGCAGTATTTT. Amino acids: CASSLGGGSGSGDTQYF. The genes are TRBV4-1 and TRBJ2-3; TRBD2 aligns across 9 bases. CDR3 length: 17 residues. From germline, CDR1 is MGHRA and CDR2 YSYEKL. The J segment lost 5 bases and the V segment lost 4 bases, leaving 13 bases of the junction unmatched.

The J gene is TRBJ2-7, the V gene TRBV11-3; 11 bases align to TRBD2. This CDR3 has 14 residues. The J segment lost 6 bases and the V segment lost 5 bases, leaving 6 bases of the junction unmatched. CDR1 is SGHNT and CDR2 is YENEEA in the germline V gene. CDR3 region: CASSELAGDGEQYF. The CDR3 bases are TGTGCCAGCAGCGAACTAGCGGGAGACGGCGAGCAGTACTTC.

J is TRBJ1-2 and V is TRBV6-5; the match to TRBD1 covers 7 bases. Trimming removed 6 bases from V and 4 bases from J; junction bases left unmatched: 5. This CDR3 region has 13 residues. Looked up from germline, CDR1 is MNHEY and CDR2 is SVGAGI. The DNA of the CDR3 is TGTGCCAGCAGAAGACAGGGCCCCTATGGCTACACCTTC. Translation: CASRRQGPYGYTF.